This section outlines one T cell receptor (beta chain) sequence together with its context. These data come from a study of blood T cell repertoires in COVID-19. The CDR3 covers 14 residues. V gave up 3 bases and J gave up 6 bases; unmatched junction bases: 4. Germline CDR1 and CDR2: GTSNPN and SVGIG (reference sequence). Libraries were prepared by immunoSEQ multiplex PCR; TCRdb keeps only in-frame clonotypes and omits some of them. The data hold under 150,000 clones, with around three quarters observed a single time. Sequences were obtained from peripheral blood. The TCR comes from a man in his sixties with acute or convalescent COVID-19. This sequence joins TRBV30 and TRBJ2-1; 11 bases match TRBD1. The CDR3 DNA is TGTGCCTGGAGCGGACAGGGGGCAGGCAATGAGCAGTTCTTC. Translating it yields CAWSGQGAGNEQFF.